This T cell receptor (beta chain) was sequenced for a study of T cells in narcolepsy. Study conclusions and caveats: Same-patient CSF and blood CD4+ T cell clonotypes included HCRT-specific and TRIB2-specific autoreactive ones.

To note about this clone: Antigen unknown.

Clones were sequenced by immunoSEQ multiplex PCR, and TCRdb holds only the in-frame ones, with some missing. The sample lists fewer than 25,000 clones; approximately 85% were seen once. CDR1 SGDLS and CDR2 YYNGEE come from the germline V gene. The CDR3 has 12 residues. Trimming removed 3 bases at V and 7 bases at J, with 8 bases between. Sequencing was done on a sample of memory (CD45RA-) CD4+ T cells from blood. The gene calls are TRBV9 and TRBJ2-1, with D unresolved. This sequence originates from a human donor in good health. DNA of the CDR3: TGTGCCAGCAGCGACTCCCTTAATGAGCAGTTCTTC. This translates into CASSDSLNEQFF.